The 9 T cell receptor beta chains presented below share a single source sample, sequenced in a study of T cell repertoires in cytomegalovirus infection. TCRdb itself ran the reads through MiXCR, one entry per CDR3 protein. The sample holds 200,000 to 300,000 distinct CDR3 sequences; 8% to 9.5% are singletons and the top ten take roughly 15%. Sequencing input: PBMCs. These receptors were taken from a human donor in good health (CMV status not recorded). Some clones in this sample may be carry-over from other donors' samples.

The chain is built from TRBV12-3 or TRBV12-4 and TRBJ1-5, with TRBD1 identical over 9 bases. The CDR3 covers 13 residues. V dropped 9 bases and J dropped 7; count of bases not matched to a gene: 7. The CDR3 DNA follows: TGTGCCAGTGGACAGGGGATGGGGCAGCCCCAGCATTTT. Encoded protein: CASGQGMGQPQHF.

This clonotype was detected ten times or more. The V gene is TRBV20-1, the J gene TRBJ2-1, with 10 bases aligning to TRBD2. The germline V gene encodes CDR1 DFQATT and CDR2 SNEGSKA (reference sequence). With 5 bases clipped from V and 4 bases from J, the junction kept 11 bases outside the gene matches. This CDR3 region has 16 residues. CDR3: CSAPRASGSTYNEQFF. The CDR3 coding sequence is TGCAGTGCTCCTCGGGCTAGCGGGAGTACTTACAATGAGCAGTTCTTC.

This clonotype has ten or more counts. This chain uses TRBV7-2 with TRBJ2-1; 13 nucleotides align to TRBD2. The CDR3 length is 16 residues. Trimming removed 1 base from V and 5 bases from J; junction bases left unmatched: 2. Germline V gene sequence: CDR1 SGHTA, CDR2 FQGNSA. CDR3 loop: CASSLGLAGGDNEQFF. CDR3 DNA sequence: TGTGCCAGCAGCTTAGGACTAGCGGGGGGCGACAATGAGCAGTTCTTC.

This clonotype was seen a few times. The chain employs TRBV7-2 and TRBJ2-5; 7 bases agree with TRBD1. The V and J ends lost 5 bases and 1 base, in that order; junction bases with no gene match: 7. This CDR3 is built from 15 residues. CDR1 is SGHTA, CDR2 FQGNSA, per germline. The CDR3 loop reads CASSDQGVPQETQYF. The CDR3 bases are TGTGCCAGCAGCGACCAGGGGGTTCCCCAAGAGACCCAGTACTTC.

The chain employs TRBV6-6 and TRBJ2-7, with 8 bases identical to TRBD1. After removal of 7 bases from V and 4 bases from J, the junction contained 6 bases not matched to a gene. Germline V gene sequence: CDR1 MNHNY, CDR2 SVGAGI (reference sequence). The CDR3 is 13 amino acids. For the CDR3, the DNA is TGTGCCAGCATGACAGGGGCTTTATACGAGCAGTACTTC. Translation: CASMTGALYEQYF.

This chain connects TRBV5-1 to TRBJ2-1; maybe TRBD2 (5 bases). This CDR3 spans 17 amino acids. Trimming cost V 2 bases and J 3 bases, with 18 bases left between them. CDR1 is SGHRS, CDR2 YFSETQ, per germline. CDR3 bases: TGCGCCAGCAGCTTAGGACTCGGGCAGGCGGGCTACAATGAGCAGTTCTTC. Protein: CASSLGLGQAGYNEQFF.

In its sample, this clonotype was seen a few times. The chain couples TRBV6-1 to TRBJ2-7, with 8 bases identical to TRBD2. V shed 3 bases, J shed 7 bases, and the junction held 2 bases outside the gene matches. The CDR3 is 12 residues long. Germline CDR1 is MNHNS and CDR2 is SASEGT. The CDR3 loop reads CASSEVAGEQYF. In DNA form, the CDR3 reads TGTGCCAGCAGTGAGGTAGCGGGAGAGCAGTACTTC.

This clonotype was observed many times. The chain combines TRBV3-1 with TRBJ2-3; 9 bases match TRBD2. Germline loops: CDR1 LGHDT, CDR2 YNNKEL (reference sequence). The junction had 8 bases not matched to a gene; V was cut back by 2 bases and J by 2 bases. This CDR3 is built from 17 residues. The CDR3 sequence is CASSQYAGGPYTDTQYF. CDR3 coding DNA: TGTGCCAGCAGCCAATATGCGGGAGGGCCATACACAGATACGCAGTATTTT.

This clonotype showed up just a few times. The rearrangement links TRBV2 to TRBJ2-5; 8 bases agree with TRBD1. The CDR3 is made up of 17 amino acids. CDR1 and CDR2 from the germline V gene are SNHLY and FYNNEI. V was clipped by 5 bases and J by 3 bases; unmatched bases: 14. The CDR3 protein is CASSFSAWTGSEETQYF. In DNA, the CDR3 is TGTGCCAGCAGTTTTTCGGCGTGGACAGGGTCTGAAGAGACCCAGTACTTC.